Reported below is one T cell receptor (beta chain). This sample was included in a study of control samples from healthy donors and cancer patients. This CDR3 has 15 residues. Germline loops: CDR1 LNHNV, CDR2 YYDKDF (reference sequence). The trim removed 1 base at V and 5 bases at J, leaving 7 bases unmatched. Some clones are missing from TCRdb's copy, which holds only in-frame ones; the method was immunoSEQ multiplex PCR. The sample lists about 130,000 clones, roughly 84% seen once, with about 1.8% in the top ten. The sequencing input was blood. The rearrangement uses TRBV15 and TRBJ2-5; 7 bases map to TRBD2. This receptor was identified in a man aged 18 to 35 in good health. The CDR3 bases are TGTGCCACCAGCAGAGTCGGGACTATGGGGGAGACCCAGTACTTC. Its translation is CATSRVGTMGETQYF.